Below are 23 T cell receptor beta chains sequenced from a single sample in a study of tissue T cells after allogeneic stem cell transplantation. The repertoire was sequenced with immunoSEQ multiplex PCR; TCRdb's copy has only in-frame clones and lacks some. The profile shows 10,000 or so clones, approximately 59% of them singletons. The sample was tissue from the ileum, taken at autopsy. The receptors were gathered from a woman aged 18-49 years with breast cancer.

The chain recombines TRBV6-5 with TRBJ1-3; D unclear. Germline CDR1 and CDR2: MNHEY and SVGAGI. The CDR3 has 14 amino acids. V was trimmed by 6 bases and J by 2 bases, leaving 11 bases between them. CDR3 residues: CASRKISAGNTIYF. In DNA form, the CDR3 reads TGTGCCAGCAGGAAAATCTCGGCTGGAAACACCATATATTTT.

This chain links TRBV3-1 (or the pseudogene TRBV3-2) with TRBJ2-5, with D perhaps matching TRBD2 (5 bases). The CDR3 extends over 14 amino acids. Germline loops: CDR1 LGHDT, CDR2 YNNKEL (reference sequence). Trimming stripped 3 bases from V and 3 bases from J, with 11 bases between. CDR3 sequence (DNA): TGTGCCAGCAGCCACCCGGGAAGGAAAGAGACCCAGTACTTC. Encoded protein: CASSHPGRKETQYF.

This clone has a handful of counts. The gene calls are TRBV24-1 and TRBJ2-7; possible D gene TRBD1, 6 bases. Germline CDR1 KGHDR, CDR2 SFDVKD. V was clipped by 4 bases and J by 2 bases, with 11 bases between them. This CDR3 comprises 14 residues. The CDR3 here is CATSEGTLTYEQYF. The CDR3, as DNA: TGTGCCACCAGTGAGGGGACACTCACCTACGAGCAGTACTTC.

The chain has TRBV4-2 and TRBJ2-5; perhaps D is TRBD1 or TRBD2 (6 bases each). Trimming removed 4 bases from V and 1 base from J, with 10 bases in between. The CDR3 has 14 residues. Looked up from germline, CDR1 is LGHNA and CDR2 is YNFKEQ. The CDR3 nucleotides read TGTGCCAGCAGCCCCGGGGGCCTCCAAGAGACCCAGTACTTC. The encoded protein is CASSPGGLQETQYF.

The chain has TRBV28 and TRBJ2-5; the D is unclear. Germline V gene sequence: CDR1 MDHEN, CDR2 SYDVKM. Deletions cut 3 bases from V and 3 bases from J, with 11 bases between. The CDR3 is 14 residues long. The CDR3 region is CASSFVLGKETQYF. As DNA, the CDR3 is TGTGCCAGCAGTTTCGTCCTAGGGAAAGAGACCCAGTACTTC.

This clone is a singleton in its sample. The chain has TRBV4-2 and TRBJ1-4; perhaps TRBD1 as D (6 bases). The V gene's germline CDR1 is LGHNA and CDR2 YNFKEQ. Trimming stripped 0 bases from V and 2 bases from J, with 10 bases between. This CDR3 contains 16 residues. The CDR3 loop is CASSQEYQGTNEKLFF. CDR3 bases: TGTGCCAGCAGCCAAGAATATCAGGGGACTAATGAAAAACTGTTTTTT.

By proportion, this clone is medium-sized (0.01 to 0.1%). The chain combines TRBV7-2 with TRBJ2-5; D unresolved. V was clipped by 3 bases and J by 1 base, with 0 bases between them. The CDR3 spans 11 residues. Germline lookup yields CDR1 SGHTA and CDR2 FQGNSA. DNA for the CDR3: TGTGCCAGCAGCTTCCAAGAGACCCAGTACTTC. This encodes CASSFQETQYF.

The rearrangement joins TRBV9 to TRBJ2-5; D is perhaps TRBD1 or TRBD2 (5 bases each). The CDR3 totals 14 residues. Germline CDR1 reads SGDLS; CDR2 reads YYNGEE. V dropped 0 bases and J dropped 7 bases, with 13 bases sitting between them. The CDR3 is CASSVASGPGTQYF. CDR3 coding DNA: TGTGCCAGCAGCGTAGCGTCGGGGCCTGGGACCCAGTACTTC.

Only one count was recorded for this clone. The chain has TRBV11-2 and TRBJ2-4, with TRBD2 as a possible D gene (5 bases). CDR3 length equals 13 residues. The V end lost 7 bases, the J end lost 8 bases, and 15 bases lay between the germline ends. The V gene's germline CDR1 is SGHAT and CDR2 FQNNGV. The CDR3 sequence: CASNPSGFHIQYF. CDR3 nucleotides: TGTGCCAGCAACCCTTCGGGGTTTCACATTCAGTACTTC.

This sequence joins TRBV10-1 and TRBJ2-3, with a weak D call TRBD2 (7 bases). V lost 2 bases and J lost 4, with 19 bases in between. CDR1 is WNHNN, CDR2 SYGVQD, per germline (reference sequence). The CDR3 is made up of 17 amino acids. CDR3 sequence reads: CASSEPIVGGTSDTQYF. The DNA for the CDR3 is TGCGCCAGCAGTGAGCCCATAGTCGGGGGGACATCAGATACGCAGTATTTT.

The CDR3 loop is CASRLTRDTQYF. The CDR3 bases are TGTGCCAGCAGGCTTACGAGGGATACGCAGTATTTT. The rearrangement joins TRBV7-9 to TRBJ2-3; D gene uncertain. This CDR3 has 12 residues. The germline V gene has CDR1 SEHNR and CDR2 FQNEAQ (reference sequence). V lost 6 bases and J lost 6, with 10 bases in between.

This clone was seen a single time. The chain employs TRBV4-3 and TRBJ2-1; 7 nucleotides match TRBD2. Germline lookup yields CDR1 LGHNA and CDR2 YSLEER. V lost 4 bases and J lost 7; bases outside the gene matches: 22. The CDR3 is 19 amino acids. The CDR3 region is CASSPGAGTTGPEVNEQFF. CDR3 sequence (DNA): TGCGCCAGCAGCCCGGGAGCGGGAACCACTGGACCTGAGGTAAATGAGCAGTTCTTC.

This clone was observed a single time. The chain is built from TRBV6-1 and TRBJ1-5; D is uncertain. V was shortened by 0 bases and J by 2 bases, with 11 bases between the two germline ends. From germline, CDR1 is MNHNS and CDR2 SASEGT. The CDR3 spans 16 residues. CDR3 region: CASSEARDKGNQPQHF. The CDR3, as DNA: TGTGCCAGCAGTGAAGCTAGGGATAAAGGCAATCAGCCCCAGCATTTT.

This clone was observed once. This chain uses TRBV7-2 with TRBJ1-2; 7 nucleotides match TRBD1. This CDR3 has 14 amino acids. The junction had 9 bases not matched to a gene; V was cut back by 7 bases and J by 4 bases. In germline, CDR1 is SGHTA, CDR2 FQGNSA. CDR3 loop: CASNQRGGGYGYTF. The CDR3 DNA sequence: TGTGCCAGCAATCAGAGAGGGGGCGGCTATGGCTACACCTTC. The full variable domain, completed using reference TRBV7-2 and TRBJ1-2, is GAGVSQSPSNKVTEKGKDVELRCDPISGHTALYWYRQSLGQGLEFLIYFQGNSAPDKSGLPSDRFSAERTGGSVSTLTIQRTQQEDSAVYLCASNQRGGGYGYTFGSGTRLTVV.

This clone was seen more than once but under ten times. V usage is TRBV3-1 (or the pseudogene TRBV3-2) and J usage is TRBJ2-7; the match to TRBD2 covers 8 bases. The CDR3 runs 14 residues. Germline CDR1 is LGHDT and CDR2 is YNNKEL (reference sequence). V lost 4 bases to trimming and J lost 3 bases; unmatched junction nucleotides: 5. The CDR3, as DNA: TGTGCCAGCAGCCGCGGGACTAGAGTCTACGAGCAGTACTTC. Protein sequence: CASSRGTRVYEQYF.

The chain combines TRBV6-6 with TRBJ2-3; 14 bases match TRBD2. The CDR3 is 14 amino acids. J gave up 4 bases and V 6 bases, and 0 bases lay outside the gene matches. Germline CDR1 and CDR2: MNHNY and SVGAGI (reference sequence). The CDR3 DNA sequence: TGTGCCAGCAGGACTAGCGGGGGGGCAGATACGCAGTATTTT. It is translated as CASRTSGGADTQYF.

This clone was picked up one time. The chain has TRBV27 and TRBJ1-4; D gene unclear. CDR1 and CDR2 (germline): MNHEY, SMNVEV (reference sequence). This CDR3 has 14 residues. The V and J ends lost 3 bases and 0 bases respectively, with 5 bases between them. CDR3 sequence (DNA): TGTGCCAGCAGTTTTCTGGCAACTAATGAAAAACTGTTTTTT. Protein sequence: CASSFLATNEKLFF.

This clone was seen only a few times. The rearrangement links TRBV6-5 to TRBJ2-7, with TRBD2 as a possible D gene (6 bases). CDR1 is MNHEY and CDR2 is SVGAGI in the germline V gene. Trimming took 7 bases from V and 5 from J, leaving 21 bases between them. This CDR3 has 15 residues. This chain's CDR3 is CASTPRRRARDEQYF. CDR3 nucleotides: TGTGCCAGCACCCCGAGGAGGAGGGCCCGGGACGAGCAGTACTTC.

This clone was found once. V gene TRBV7-2 combines with J gene TRBJ1-6; D not resolved. Per the germline V gene, CDR1 is SGHTA and CDR2 is FQGNSA. The CDR3 spans 15 residues. V lost 5 bases and J lost 4, with 12 bases in between. The CDR3, as DNA: TGTGCCAGCAGCCCCGCGGGATCGTATAATTCACCCCTCCACTTT. As protein: CASSPAGSYNSPLHF.

This sequence joins TRBV9 and TRBJ2-2; D may match TRBD1 or TRBD2 (5 bases each). V gave up 5 bases and J gave up 3 bases, with 14 bases separating them. Germline CDR1 is SGDLS and CDR2 is YYNGEE. The CDR3 is 15 residues long. CDR3 DNA sequence: TGTGCCAGCAGTTTCCTGGGGGTGGACACCGGGGAGCTGTTTTTT. It translates to CASSFLGVDTGELFF.

The rearrangement uses TRBV4-1 and TRBJ1-2; no definite D call. V lost 4 bases and J 8 bases, leaving 14 bases between the germline ends. The CDR3 spans 13 residues. Per the germline V gene, CDR1 is MGHRA and CDR2 is YSYEKL. CDR3 sequence: CASSRSTNGGYTF. CDR3 nucleotide sequence: TGCGCCAGCAGCCGGAGCACCAATGGCGGCTACACCTTC.

The chain uses TRBV19 and TRBJ2-5; D is unresolved. The V and J ends lost 5 bases and 5 bases respectively, with 9 bases between them. Germline CDR1 reads LNHDA; CDR2 reads SQIVND (reference sequence). The CDR3 is made up of 12 amino acids. DNA of the CDR3: TGTGCCAGTAGTGACCCTTTGGAGACCCAGTACTTC. Translating it yields CASSDPLETQYF. Full variable domain (missing parts from reference TRBV19 and TRBJ2-5): DGGITQSPKYLFRKEGQNVTLSCEQNLNHDAMYWYRQDPGQGLRLIYYSQIVNDFQKGDIAEGYSVSREKKESFPLTVTSAQKNPTAFYLCASSDPLETQYFGPGTRLLVL.

This clone is medium-sized by share. This chain joins TRBV29-1 and TRBJ2-5; D is possibly TRBD1 (5 bases). Germline assignment: CDR1 SQVTM and CDR2 ANQGSEA. CDR3 size: 14 residues. Between the trimmed V and J ends, which lost 2 bases and 1 base, there was a span of 11 bases. As DNA, the CDR3 is TGCAGCGTTGAACCAGGGCCTATCCAAGAGACCCAGTACTTC. This codes for CSVEPGPIQETQYF.